Following are 6 T cell receptor beta chains from one sample sequenced in a study of CDR3 diversity in severe acne. TCRdb passed the PCR reads through MiXCR, listing each CDR3 protein once. The profile covers fewer than 90,000 distinct CDR3 sequences, with roughly 51% appearing a single time and roughly an eighth taken by the ten largest. Source material: blood. The receptor source for this set is a male donor in good health, without acne.

This clonotype was seen more than once but under ten times. This rearrangement joins TRBV28 to TRBJ1-1; the match to TRBD1 covers 7 bases. There are 13 residues in the CDR3. V lost 10 bases to trimming and J lost 6 bases; unmatched junction nucleotides: 11. CDR1 and CDR2 from the germline V gene are MDHEN and SYDVKM. The CDR3 bases are TGTGCCACCCAAACAGGGGTTGTCGCTGAAGCTTTCTTT. This gives the protein CATQTGVVAEAFF. Drawing the rest from reference TRBV28 and TRBJ1-1, the complete variable domain is DVKVTQSSRYLVKRTGEKVFLECVQDMDHENMFWYRQDPGLGLRLIYFSYDVKMKEKGDIPEGYSVSREKKERFSLILESASTNQTSMYLCATQTGVVAEAFFGQGTRLTVV.

This chain connects TRBV2 to TRBJ2-7; D call uncertain. The germline V gene encodes CDR1 SNHLY and CDR2 FYNNEI. The CDR3 is 10 residues long. Trimming took off 7 bases at V and 9 bases at J, with 10 bases between the two ends. DNA for the CDR3: TGTGCCAGCAAAGGCAGGTCGCAGTACTTC. Translated: CASKGRSQYF.

This clonotype came up once. The gene calls are TRBV6-6 and TRBJ2-7; TRBD2 agrees at 10 bases. Germline V gene lookup returns CDR1 MNHNY and CDR2 SVGAGI (reference sequence). The CDR3 loop spans 16 amino acids. V gave up 3 bases and J gave up 5 bases; unmatched junction bases: 10. The CDR3 is CASSYLASGRTHEQYF. Here the CDR3 DNA reads TGTGCCAGCAGTTATTTGGCTAGCGGGAGAACCCACGAGCAGTACTTC.

This clonotype was counted at least ten times. The chain uses TRBV7-9 and TRBJ2-7; TRBD2 is a possible D gene (5 bases). V was cut by 2 bases and J by 6 bases, with 20 bases left in between. Germline-derived CDR1 and CDR2 are SEHNR and FQNEAQ (reference sequence). The CDR3 has 16 amino acids. CDR3 sequence reads: CASSLNPTPSRGEQYF. DNA for the CDR3: TGTGCCAGCAGCTTAAACCCTACACCCTCCCGGGGCGAGCAGTACTTC.

The rearrangement joins TRBV7-4 to TRBJ2-2, with a possible D match to TRBD2 (6 bases). V lost 5 bases and J lost 2, with 9 bases in between. This CDR3 contains 14 residues. The germline V gene has CDR1 SGHVT and CDR2 SQSDAQ. This CDR3 reads CASSKTSNTGELFF. CDR3 nucleotide sequence: TGTGCCAGCAGCAAGACTAGTAACACCGGGGAGCTGTTTTTT.

On this clonotype itself: The conserved phenylalanine or tryptophan normally closing the CDR3 is absent here, so this likely arose from a read error. The gene calls are TRBV20-1 and TRBJ2-7; a possible D gene is TRBD2 (6 bases). The CDR3 is made up of 14 amino acids. V gave up 3 bases and J gave up 3 bases, with 15 bases separating them. The germline gives CDR1 DFQATT, CDR2 SNEGSKA (reference sequence). This CDR3 reads CSASEGGVDYEQYL. In nucleotides, the CDR3 is TGCAGTGCTAGTGAGGGCGGGGTGGACTACGAGCAGTACCTC.